This entry describes one T cell receptor beta chain. Antigen unknown. In germline, CDR1 is ENHRY, CDR2 SYGVKD. Trimming stripped 3 bases from V and 9 bases from J, with 6 bases between. The CDR3 loop spans 11 amino acids. The data originate from a study of T-cell reconstitution after alpha-beta-depleted transplantation in children. Researchers prepared the TCRbeta library using unique molecular identifiers, the study reports. TCRdb re-called the PCR reads through MiXCR, storing one row per CDR3 protein. The sample lists about 580,000 distinct CDR3 sequences, roughly 30% occurring once. Study findings and constraints: Reported findings indicate that, about two months after transplant, alpha-beta T cells came from several hundred expanded clones, which were derived from non-depleted graft cells. High day-60 TCRbeta diversity in some patients came from surviving recipient T cells and thymic progenitors. T cells produced anew were the main source of T-cell counts and diversity one year after transplant.

The gene calls are TRBV10-3 and TRBJ2-1; D gene ambiguous. The sequencing used PBMCs, collected before TCRalphabeta/CD19-depleted stem cell transplant. The receptor comes from a boy in the first two years of life with Wiskott-Aldrich syndrome, due to receive a stem cell transplant. CDR3 sequence: CAISDRTEQFF. CDR3 bases: TGTGCCATCAGTGACCGGACTGAGCAGTTCTTC.